One and the same sample provided the 18 T cell receptor beta chains below, sequenced in a study of human T cells and chemical hapten exposure. TCRdb re-derived calls from the RACE reads in MiXCR, one entry per CDR3 protein. Found here are some 400,000 distinct CDR3 sequences, about 4.8% of them singletons; the top ten hold over 2%. The time point was: patch test 1, 2 weeks after DPC sensitization. Treatment denoted: therapeutic diphenylcyclopropenone sensitization with weekly scalp DPC. Sequenced material: whole blood, taken in connection with sensitization to the hapten diphenylcyclopropenone (DPC). The source of these receptors is a woman aged 50 to 60 with alopecia areata. Some clones in this sample may be carry-over from other donors' samples.

This clonotype was found many times. The chain employs TRBV27 and TRBJ2-2; TRBD1 agrees at 7 bases. CDR1 and CDR2 from the germline V gene are MNHEY and SMNVEV (reference sequence). The CDR3 is 14 amino acids. J lost 8 bases, V lost 5 bases, and 8 bases had no gene match. The CDR3 nucleotides read TGTGCCAGCAGTCCAACTTGGACAGGAGGGGAGCTGTTTTTT. It yields the protein CASSPTWTGGELFF.

The V gene is TRBV10-3, the J gene TRBJ1-1; weak D call: TRBD1 (5 bases). The ends were cut back, 6 bases at V and 0 bases at J, with 11 bases in the middle. Germline CDR1 is ENHRY and CDR2 is SYGVKD. This CDR3 comprises 14 residues. CDR3 in amino acids: CAISKGTVNTEAFF. DNA for the CDR3: TGTGCCATCAGCAAAGGGACGGTGAACACTGAAGCTTTCTTT.

This clonotype was seen ten or more times. The chain carries TRBV7-6 and TRBJ2-2; D uncertain. The CDR3 has 16 amino acids. Germline CDR1 and CDR2: SGHVS and FNYEAQ. The V and J ends lost 1 base and 3 bases respectively, with 12 bases between them. The CDR3 DNA sequence: TGTGCCAGCAGCTTAGATCCCACAGTTGACACCGGGGAGCTGTTTTTT. Translating gives CASSLDPTVDTGELFF.

The chain joins TRBV7-2 to TRBJ2-5, with 14 bases matching TRBD2. Looked up from germline, CDR1 is SGHTA and CDR2 is FQGNSA. The V and J ends lost 1 base and 0 bases, in that order; junction bases with no gene match: 7. The CDR3 runs 19 residues. CDR3 amino acids: CASSLGLAGGEGDQETQYF. The DNA for the CDR3 is TGTGCCAGCAGCTTAGGACTAGCGGGAGGGGAGGGGGACCAAGAGACCCAGTACTTC.

The chain employs TRBV11-2 and TRBJ2-1; D unclear. Germline V gene lookup returns CDR1 SGHAT and CDR2 FQNNGV. V was cut by 5 bases and J by 8 bases, with 10 bases left in between. The CDR3 is 12 amino acids. CDR3 coding DNA: TGTGCCAGCAGCCGAGGCGCCGATGAGCAGTTCTTC. It translates to CASSRGADEQFF.

This clonotype was detected many times. The gene calls are TRBV6-2 or TRBV6-3 and TRBJ2-7; 10 bases line up with TRBD2. Germline V gives CDR1 MNHEY, CDR2 SVGEGT. This CDR3 comprises 13 residues. Losses at the gene ends were 6 bases for V and 7 bases for J; bases not matched to a gene: 6. CDR3 bases: TGTGCCAGCAGGCTTACTAGCGGGAATGAGCAGTACTTC. Its translation: CASRLTSGNEQYF.

This clonotype was counted at least ten times. The chain links TRBV30 to TRBJ2-3; 7 nucleotides align to TRBD1. The CDR3 extends over 14 amino acids. CDR1 and CDR2 from the germline V gene are GTSNPN and SVGIG (reference sequence). V dropped 0 bases and J dropped 6; count of bases not matched to a gene: 6. CDR3 DNA: TGTGCCTGGAGTGTTTACAGGGGCGGTGATACGCAGTATTTT. Translated, it gives CAWSVYRGGDTQYF.

V is TRBV6-1 and J is TRBJ2-1; possibly TRBD1 for D (6 bases). The CDR3 runs to 16 residues. Germline lookup yields CDR1 MNHNS and CDR2 SASEGT. V gave up 3 bases and J gave up 1 base, with 13 bases separating them. CDR3 protein: CASSEDPQGSYNEQFF. The CDR3 DNA reads as TGTGCCAGCAGTGAGGACCCTCAGGGGTCCTACAATGAGCAGTTCTTC.

This clonotype has ten or more counts. The chain couples TRBV6-5 to TRBJ1-6; D is undetermined. V shed 2 bases and J shed 10 bases, with 15 bases lying between them. The germline V gene has CDR1 MNHEY and CDR2 SVGAGI. CDR3 length: 15 amino acids. CDR3 sequence reads: CASSYVGATGSPLHF. The CDR3 coding sequence is TGTGCCAGCAGTTACGTCGGTGCCACGGGGTCACCCCTCCACTTT.

Ten or more counts support this clonotype. The V and J genes are TRBV20-1 and TRBJ2-4; unclear D gene. Germline V CDR1 and CDR2: DFQATT, SNEGSKA (reference sequence). Between the trimmed V and J ends, which lost 6 bases and 4 bases, there was a span of 4 bases. The CDR3 loop spans 10 amino acids. The chain's CDR3 is CSAPKNIQYF. The CDR3 nucleotides read TGCAGTGCACCGAAAAACATTCAGTACTTC.

This chain joins TRBV2 and TRBJ2-4, with D possibly TRBD1 on 5 matching bases. Germline V gene data show CDR1 as SNHLY and CDR2 as FYNNEI. Trimming pared 8 bases from V and 1 base from J, leaving 18 bases between. CDR3 length: 16 residues. CDR3 nucleotide sequence: TGTGCCAGCTCTAAGGGGCGCGAGGAGGCCAAAAACATTCAGTACTTC. Its protein product is CASSKGREEAKNIQYF.

This clonotype was seen many times. The chain recombines TRBV6-6 with TRBJ1-2, with D maybe TRBD1 (6 bases). The CDR3 runs 15 residues. Between the trimmed V and J ends, which lost 6 bases and 2 bases, there was a span of 16 bases. From germline, CDR1 is MNHNY and CDR2 SVGAGI (reference sequence). For the CDR3, the DNA is TGTGCCAGCAGCCATTCCCTAGACAGGAACTATGGCTACACCTTC. This gives the protein CASSHSLDRNYGYTF.

This clonotype has a count of ten or more. The chain uses TRBV27 and TRBJ2-5; D not resolved. CDR1 and CDR2 from the germline V gene are MNHEY and SMNVEV (reference sequence). V lost 3 bases to trimming and J lost 1 base, with 12 bases between them. The CDR3 length is 15 residues. The CDR3 sequence: CASSFSVSGQETQYF. In DNA form, the CDR3 reads TGTGCCAGCAGTTTTTCAGTTTCGGGCCAAGAGACCCAGTACTTC.

The chain links TRBV19 to TRBJ1-4, with 8 bases aligning to TRBD1. CDR1 and CDR2 from the germline V gene are LNHDA and SQIVND (reference sequence). The CDR3 length is 14 residues. V was pared by 9 bases and J by 7 bases, with 10 bases of the junction left unmatched. The CDR3 sequence is CASRLGQGLEKLFF. CDR3 coding DNA: TGTGCCAGCAGACTTGGACAGGGTCTTGAAAAACTGTTTTTT.

This clonotype was seen a few times. The V call is TRBV5-6, the J call TRBJ2-3, with a possible D match to TRBD1 (6 bases). CDR1 is SGHDT and CDR2 is YYEEEE in the germline V gene. The CDR3 sequence is 14 residues long. The ends were cut back, 5 bases at V and 4 bases at J, with 14 bases in the middle. The CDR3 DNA follows: TGTGCCAGCAGGTTGCAAGGGGGAGCAGATACGCAGTATTTT. Translating gives CASRLQGGADTQYF.

This clonotype appeared many times. This sequence joins TRBV6-2 or TRBV6-3 and TRBJ1-1; the match to TRBD1 covers 7 bases. Germline V CDR1 and CDR2: MNHEY, SVGEGT. With V trimmed by 8 bases and J by 5 bases, 14 bases remained unmatched. CDR3 length: 15 residues. The CDR3 nucleotides read TGTGCCAGCGTACGGAGGGGGCAAGAAAGGACTGAAGCTTTCTTT. This codes for CASVRRGQERTEAFF.

In DNA, the CDR3 is TGTGCCAGCAGTTACTCGCGGGGGGGGTCCTACAATGAGCAGTTCTTC. This gives the protein CASSYSRGGSYNEQFF. This chain connects TRBV6-5 to TRBJ2-1, with 9 bases matching TRBD2. The CDR3 runs to 16 residues. Germline V lookup: CDR1 MNHEY, CDR2 SVGAGI. Germline trimming cut 0 bases from V and 1 base from J; bases unmatched to any gene: 1.

This clonotype has a handful of counts. The rearrangement uses TRBV29-1 and TRBJ1-6; no definite D call. V was pared by 6 bases and J by 0 bases, with 12 bases between. The CDR3 totals 15 residues. CDR1 and CDR2 (germline): SQVTM, ANQGSEA. The CDR3 region is CSVMDGSSYNSPLHF. CDR3 in DNA: TGCAGCGTGATGGACGGGAGCTCCTATAATTCACCCCTCCACTTT.